This T cell receptor (beta chain) appears in the sequencing data of a study of response to subunit inactivated influenza vaccine. Germline values: CDR1 SEHNR, CDR2 FQNEAQ (reference sequence). The CDR3 extends over 13 amino acids. Trimming stripped 9 bases from V and 2 bases from J, with 12 bases between. TCRdb reanalysed the RT-PCR reads using MiXCR and keeps one entry per CDR3 protein. The top ten hold roughly 9.6% of the sample, which has around 570,000 distinct CDR3 sequences, around 11% seen once. This clonotype was observed many times. These same data were also listed under a study on T cells expressing NK-cell markers. That paper notes: In generating TCR beta cDNA, 5'RACE template switching with UMIs was used. Seven of eight sequenced donors tested HCMV-seropositive; one tested seronegative. The study found dominant NKG2C+ clonotypes at roughly 1.0-7.0% of CD8+ T cells in 5 or 6 donors. Similarly, these clonotypes led the CD3+CD56-NKG2C+ fraction as well in a few donors.

The rearrangement uses TRBV7-9 and TRBJ2-3, with D maybe TRBD2 (6 bases). Material: PBMCs from blood, obtained on the day of vaccination. This receptor was identified in a man in his forties or fifties who received an inactivated influenza vaccine. The CDR3 region has the DNA TGTGCCAGGAGTAGCGGAAACACAGATACGCAGTATTTT. Amino acid sequence: CARSSGNTDTQYF.